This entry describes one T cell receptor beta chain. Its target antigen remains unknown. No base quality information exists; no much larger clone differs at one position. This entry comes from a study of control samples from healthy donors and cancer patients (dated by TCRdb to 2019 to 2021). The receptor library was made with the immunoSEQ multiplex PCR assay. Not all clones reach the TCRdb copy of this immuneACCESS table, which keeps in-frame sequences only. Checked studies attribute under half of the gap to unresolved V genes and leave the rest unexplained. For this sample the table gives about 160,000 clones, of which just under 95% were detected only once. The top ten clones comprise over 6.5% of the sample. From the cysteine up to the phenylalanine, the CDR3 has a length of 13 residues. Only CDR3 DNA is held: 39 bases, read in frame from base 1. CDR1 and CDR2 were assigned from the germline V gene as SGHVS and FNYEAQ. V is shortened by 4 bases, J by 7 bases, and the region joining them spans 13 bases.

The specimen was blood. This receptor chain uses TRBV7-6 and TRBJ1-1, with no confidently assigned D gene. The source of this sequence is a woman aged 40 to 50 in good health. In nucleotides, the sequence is TGTGCCAGCAGCTCCAGGCCAGGCAGTGAAGCTTTCTTT. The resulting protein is CASSSRPGSEAFF.